This is a list of T cell receptor beta chains from one sample in a study of blood T cells in healthy people across ages. TCRdb re-analysed the 5' RACE reads in MiXCR, keeping a single row per CDR3 protein. The table has about 780,000 distinct CDR3 sequences, roughly 24% seen once; the top ten hold around 3%. The same sample was also used in a study of T cells of mothers and their children.

Sample: blood. These receptors were obtained from a boy younger than 18 in good health. CDR3s include the opening cysteine and the closing phenylalanine or tryptophan. The D gene is left open where the match is weak. Expanded clones get a size class; other rows say once, few or many, or leave the size out.

cdr3_nt cdr3_aa v_call clone_size d_call j_call
TGTGCTAGTGCCCCCCCGGGGGTCACAGATACGCAGTATTTT CASAPPGVTDTQYF TRBV12-5 few . TRBJ2-3
TGCAGCGTTGGTGGGGGGATCACTGAAGCTTTCTTT CSVGGGITEAFF TRBV29-1 few . TRBJ1-1
TGTGCCAGCAGCTTGGAAACAGGGTTGTACGAGACCCAGTACTTC CASSLETGLYETQYF TRBV7-9 few . TRBJ2-5
TGTGCCAGCAGTTTGACCCTCAGGGAGGTCATGCGGCTAGCGGGGGGTAATGAGCAGTTCTTC CASSLTLREVMRLAGGNEQFF TRBV5-4 few TRBD2 TRBJ2-1
TGTGCCAGCAGTTTGGGGCGGAACAATCAGCCCCAGCATTTT CASSLGRNNQPQHF TRBV28 . . TRBJ1-5
TGTGCCAGCAGTTTAGCTAGCGGGGGGAATGAGCAGTTCTTC CASSLASGGNEQFF TRBV12-3/TRBV12-4 many TRBD2 TRBJ2-1
TGTGCCAGCAGCTCCAGCTACTCCTACGAGCAGTACTTC CASSSSYSYEQYF TRBV9 few . TRBJ2-7
TGTGCCAGCAGCTTGTTTGGACAGGACCAAGAGACCCAGTACTTC CASSLFGQDQETQYF TRBV5-6 . TRBD1 TRBJ2-5
TGCGCCAGCAGCTTGACAAGGGACGGCTATGGCTACACCTTC CASSLTRDGYGYTF TRBV5-1 . . TRBJ1-2
TGTGCCAGCAGCGAAAGATCTAGCGGGGGGATGGTGTACTTC CASSERSSGGMVYF TRBV7-3 once TRBD2 TRBJ2-7
TGTGCCAGCAGCCTAACTTCGGACAATGGCTACACCTTC CASSLTSDNGYTF TRBV7-9 few . TRBJ1-2
TGCGCCAGCGAACGTGGTGCGGGTTTTACAGGACAGGGATACAATGAGCAGTTCTTC CASERGAGFTGQGYNEQFF TRBV23-1 . TRBD1 TRBJ2-1
TGTGCCAGCAACTTTCCGGGACAGGGGGTTAATGAGCAGTTCTTC CASNFPGQGVNEQFF TRBV6-6 few TRBD1 TRBJ2-1
TGCGCCAGCAGAAGCGGCCAGGTTGTCTATGGCTACACCTTC CASRSGQVVYGYTF TRBV5-1 . . TRBJ1-2
TGTGCCAGCAGCCACCGAGGGGGGTTATCACGAACAGATACGCAGTATTTT CASSHRGGLSRTDTQYF TRBV14 . . TRBJ2-3
TGTGCCAGCAGTCCCTGGACAAGAAGGTCCTACAATGAGCAGTTCTTC CASSPWTRRSYNEQFF TRBV12-3/TRBV12-4 few . TRBJ2-1